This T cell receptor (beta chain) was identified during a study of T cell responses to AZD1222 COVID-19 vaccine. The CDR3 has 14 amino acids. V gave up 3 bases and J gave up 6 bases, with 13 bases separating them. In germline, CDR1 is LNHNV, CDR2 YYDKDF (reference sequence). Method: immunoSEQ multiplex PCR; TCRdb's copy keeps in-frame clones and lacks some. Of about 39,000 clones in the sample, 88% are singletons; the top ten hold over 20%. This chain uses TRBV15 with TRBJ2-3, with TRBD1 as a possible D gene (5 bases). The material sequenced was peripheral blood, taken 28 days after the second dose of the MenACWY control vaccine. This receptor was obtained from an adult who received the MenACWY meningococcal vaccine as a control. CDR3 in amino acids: CATSRGDRQDTQYF. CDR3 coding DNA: TGTGCCACCAGCAGGGGTGATAGACAGGATACGCAGTATTTT.